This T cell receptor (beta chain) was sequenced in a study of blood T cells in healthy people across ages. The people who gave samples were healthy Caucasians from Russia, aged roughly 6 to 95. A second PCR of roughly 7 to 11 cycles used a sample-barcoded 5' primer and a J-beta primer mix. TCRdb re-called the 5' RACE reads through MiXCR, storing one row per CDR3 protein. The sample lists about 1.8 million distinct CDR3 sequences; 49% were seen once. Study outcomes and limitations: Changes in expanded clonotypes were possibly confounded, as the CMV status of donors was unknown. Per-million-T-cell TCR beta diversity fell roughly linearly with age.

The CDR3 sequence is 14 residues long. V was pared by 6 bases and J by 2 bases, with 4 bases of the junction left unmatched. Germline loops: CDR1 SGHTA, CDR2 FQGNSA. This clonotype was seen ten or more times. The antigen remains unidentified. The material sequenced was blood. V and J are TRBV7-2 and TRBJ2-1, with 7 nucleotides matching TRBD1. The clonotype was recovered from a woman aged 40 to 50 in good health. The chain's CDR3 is CASRRQGPYNEQFF. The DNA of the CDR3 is TGTGCCAGCAGAAGACAGGGTCCCTACAATGAGCAGTTCTTC.